The clone carrying this T cell receptor beta chain was counted only a few times. No antigen is known for it. The CDR3 spans 13 residues. Germline loops: CDR1 SGHAT, CDR2 FQNNGV. V was shortened by 8 bases and J by 3 bases, with 13 bases between the two germline ends. Sequencing relied on a cDNA template that was reverse transcribed from extracted RNA. Measured with immunoSEQ multiplex PCR; TCRdb has only the in-frame clones, and not every one. The sample holds under 250,000 clones, roughly 56% seen once. CD4+ and CD8+ T cells were sorted from PBMCs. This specimen comes from a study of CD8+ T cells in alopecia areata. Regarding the study as a whole: Sequence data from scalp samples additionally include resident alphabeta T cells of normal skin. Lesional scalp, notably in alopecia totalis/universalis, had clonality above that of normal scalp.

The TCR was taken from a human donor in good health. Sequencing was done on a sample of CD8+ T cells sorted from blood. This rearrangement joins TRBV11-2 to TRBJ1-2, with D maybe TRBD1 (5 bases). CDR3 nucleotide sequence: TGTGCCAGCGGTACGGGGACGCACTATGGCTACACCTTC. This gives the protein CASGTGTHYGYTF.